This T cell receptor (beta chain) was captured by sequencing in a study of blood T cell repertoires in COVID-19. Across the whole study: Specimens from acute and convalescent COVID-19 originated in the United States, Italy and Spain. PBMCs, B-cell-depleted T cells, or T cells provided the cDNA or gDNA that made up the material.

Ages ranged from about 18 to 89 years, with residence in around 24 US areas. CDR3 length: 12 amino acids. With V trimmed by 6 bases and J by 7 bases, 5 bases remained unmatched. Data came from immunoSEQ multiplex PCR; TCRdb stores just in-frame clones and leaves some out. The sample lists around 300,000 clones, about 85% occurring once. The chain links TRBV12-3 or TRBV12-4 to TRBJ1-2, with TRBD1 matching over 7 bases. Sequencing used PBMCs or T cells enriched from blood (not recorded which). This TCR was recovered from a woman between 50 and 59 years old who had recovered from COVID-19. CDR3 bases: TGTGCCAGCAGCCGGGACAGAATTGGCTACACCTTC. Translated, it gives CASSRDRIGYTF.